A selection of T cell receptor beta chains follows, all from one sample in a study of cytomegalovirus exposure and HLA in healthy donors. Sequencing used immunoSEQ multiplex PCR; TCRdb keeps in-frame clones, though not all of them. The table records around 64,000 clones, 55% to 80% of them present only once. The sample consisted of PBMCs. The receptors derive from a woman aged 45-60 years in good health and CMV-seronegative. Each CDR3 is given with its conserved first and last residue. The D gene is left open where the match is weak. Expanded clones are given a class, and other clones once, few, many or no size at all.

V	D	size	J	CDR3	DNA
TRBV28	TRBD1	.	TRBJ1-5	CASSPGTGNHQPQHF	TGTGCCAGCAGTCCCGGGACAGGGAACCATCAGCCCCAGCATTTT
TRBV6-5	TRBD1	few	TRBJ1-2	CASRAGTERGYTF	TGTGCCAGCAGGGCGGGGACAGAGAGGGGCTACACCTTC
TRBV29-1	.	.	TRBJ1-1	CSVEPQGTEAFF	TGCAGCGTGGAGCCACAGGGCACTGAAGCTTTCTTT
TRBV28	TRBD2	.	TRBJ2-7	CASSLGTSGPYEQYF	TGTGCCAGCAGTTTAGGGACTAGCGGGCCCTACGAGCAGTACTTC
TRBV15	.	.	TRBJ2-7	CATSRGREPTYEQYF	TGTGCCACCAGCAGAGGTCGAGAGCCAACCTACGAGCAGTACTTC
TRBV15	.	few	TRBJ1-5	CATSRDPHSNQPQHF	TGTGCCACCAGCAGAGATCCCCATAGCAATCAGCCCCAGCATTTT
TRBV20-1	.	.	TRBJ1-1	CSARIAAGAFF	TGCAGTGCGCGTATCGCCGCGGGAGCTTTCTTT
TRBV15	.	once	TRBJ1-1	CATSREGAYTEAFF	TGTGCCACCAGCAGAGAGGGGGCTTACACTGAAGCTTTCTTT
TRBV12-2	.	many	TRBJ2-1	CASRLIPQREEVPQFF	TGTGCAAGTCGCTTAATCCCCCAGCGGGAAGAGGTGCCGCAGTTCTTC
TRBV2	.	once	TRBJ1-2	CASSPREGYGYTF	TGTGCCAGCAGTCCCCGGGAGGGCTATGGCTACACCTTC
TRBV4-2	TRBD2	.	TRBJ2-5	CASSRSAGGQQETQYF	TGTGCCAGCAGCCGCTCTGCGGGAGGGCAACAAGAGACCCAGTACTTC
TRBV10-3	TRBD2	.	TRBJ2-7	CAIKGTSEEQYF	TGTGCCATCAAAGGGACTAGCGAGGAGCAGTACTTC
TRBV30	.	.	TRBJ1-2	CAWSVLAGDGYGYTF	TGTGCCTGGAGTGTACTGGCAGGGGATGGCTATGGCTACACCTTC
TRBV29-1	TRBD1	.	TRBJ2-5	CSVSGTGQETQYF	TGCAGCGTTAGTGGGACAGGACAAGAGACCCAGTACTTC
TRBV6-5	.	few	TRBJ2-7	CASSYLRGPYEQYF	TGTGCCAGCAGTTACCTCAGAGGGCCCTACGAGCAGTACTTC
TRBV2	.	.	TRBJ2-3	CASTGGSGGTDTQYF	TGTGCCAGCACTGGGGGGAGCGGAGGAACAGATACGCAGTATTTT
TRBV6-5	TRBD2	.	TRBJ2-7	CASRGGGGEQYF	TGTGCCAGCAGGGGTGGCGGGGGAGAGCAGTACTTC
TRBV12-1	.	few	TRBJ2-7	CASSPLQATSPNPPYEQYF	TGTGCCAGCAGCCCTTTACAGGCTACGTCCCCGAATCCCCCCTACGAGCAGTACTTC
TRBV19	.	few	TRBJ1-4	CASSIVPGVKDEKLFF	TGTGCCAGTAGTATAGTCCCAGGGGTAAAGGATGAAAAACTGTTTTTT
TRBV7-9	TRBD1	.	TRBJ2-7	CASSQGVEQYF	TGTGCCAGCAGCCAGGGGGTCGAGCAGTACTTC
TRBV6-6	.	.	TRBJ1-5	CASSSTGTRTNQPQHF	TGTGCCAGCAGTTCGACCGGGACACGTACTAATCAGCCCCAGCATTTT
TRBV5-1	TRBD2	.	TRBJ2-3	CASSLAAGAEDTQYF	TGCGCCAGCAGCTTGGCAGCGGGAGCGGAAGATACGCAGTATTTT
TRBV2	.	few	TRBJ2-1	CASHARLLYNEQFF	TGTGCCAGCCACGCACGACTTTTGTACAATGAGCAGTTCTTC
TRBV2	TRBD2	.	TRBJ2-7	CASSLTSGSTIAYEQYF	TGTGCCAGCAGCCTGACTAGCGGCTCAACTATTGCCTACGAGCAGTACTTC
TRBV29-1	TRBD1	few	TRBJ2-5	CSVEGTAHLGETQYF	TGCAGCGTTGAGGGGACAGCCCATTTGGGGGAGACCCAGTACTTC
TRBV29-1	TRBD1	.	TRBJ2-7	CSVHVSGTGGYEQYF	TGCAGCGTTCACGTTAGCGGGACAGGGGGCTACGAGCAGTACTTC
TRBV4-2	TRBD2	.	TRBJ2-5	CASSQTSLAGGPDQETQYF	TGTGCCAGCAGCCAAACTTCACTAGCGGGAGGGCCGGACCAAGAGACCCAGTACTTC
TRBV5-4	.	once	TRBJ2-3	CASSLDRTDTQYF	TGTGCCAGCAGCTTGGACAGGACAGATACGCAGTATTTT
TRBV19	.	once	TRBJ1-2	CASSMRQGNYGYTF	TGTGCCAGTAGTATGCGGCAGGGTAACTATGGCTACACCTTC
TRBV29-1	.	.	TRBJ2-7	CSYGQSSYEQYF	TGCAGCTACGGACAGAGCTCCTACGAGCAGTACTTC
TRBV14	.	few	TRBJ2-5	CASSQDRGSRETQYF	TGTGCCAGCAGCCAAGACCGGGGGTCCCGGGAGACCCAGTACTTC
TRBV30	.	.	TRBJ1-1	CAWSPPGSEAFF	TGTGCCTGGAGTCCCCCCGGGAGTGAAGCTTTCTTT
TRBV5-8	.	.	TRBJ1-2	CASSLEGYGYTF	TGTGCCAGCAGCTTAGAGGGATATGGCTACACCTTC
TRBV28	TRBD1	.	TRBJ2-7	CASSEPPGTGSHEQYF	TGTGCCAGCAGCGAGCCTCCCGGGACAGGGAGCCACGAGCAGTACTTC
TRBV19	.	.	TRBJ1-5	CASSMEGPDIGVNQPQHF	TGTGCCAGTAGTATGGAGGGGCCGGACATAGGAGTCAATCAGCCCCAGCATTTT
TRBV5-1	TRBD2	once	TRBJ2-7	CASSQGLAGNYEQYF	TGCGCCAGCAGCCAGGGACTAGCGGGAAACTACGAGCAGTACTTC
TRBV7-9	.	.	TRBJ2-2	CASSFWTANTGELFF	TGTGCCAGCAGCTTCTGGACAGCGAACACCGGGGAGCTGTTTTTT
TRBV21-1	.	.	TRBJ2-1	CASSKGTSADNEQFF	TGTGCCAGCAGCAAGGGGACTAGCGCCGACAATGAGCAGTTCTTC
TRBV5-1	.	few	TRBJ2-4	CASSDPSKNIQYF	TGCGCCAGCTCAGATCCGTCCAAAAACATTCAGTACTTC
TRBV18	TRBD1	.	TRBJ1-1	CASSTYPGTDTEAFF	TGTGCCAGCTCAACCTACCCCGGGACAGACACTGAAGCTTTCTTT
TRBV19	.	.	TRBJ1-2	CASRRGQTYGYTF	TGTGCCAGTAGGCGAGGACAGACCTATGGCTACACCTTC
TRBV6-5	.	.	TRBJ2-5	CASSPPGKETQYF	TGTGCCAGCAGTCCCCCGGGGAAAGAGACCCAGTACTTC
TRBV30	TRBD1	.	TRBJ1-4	CAWGQGPSNEKLFF	TGTGCCTGGGGACAGGGACCATCTAATGAAAAACTGTTTTTT
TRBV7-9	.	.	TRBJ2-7	CASSLRPSRTYEQYF	TGTGCCAGCAGCTTACGCCCTAGCCGTACCTACGAGCAGTACTTC
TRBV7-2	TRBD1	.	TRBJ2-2	CASSRDRPTGELFF	TGTGCCAGCAGCCGGGACAGACCCACCGGGGAGCTGTTTTTT
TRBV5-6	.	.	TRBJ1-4	CASSLQTNEKLFF	TGTGCCAGCAGCTTGCAAACTAATGAAAAACTGTTTTTT
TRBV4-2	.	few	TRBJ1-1	CASSQDGPGSTEAFF	TGTGCCAGCAGCCAAGATGGTCCGGGGTCCACTGAAGCTTTCTTT
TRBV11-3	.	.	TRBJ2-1	CASSLASHREQFF	TGTGCCAGCAGTTTAGCTTCACATCGCGAGCAGTTCTTC
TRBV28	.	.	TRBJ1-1	CASSSVSTWPEAFF	TGTGCCAGCAGCAGCGTTTCGACGTGGCCTGAAGCTTTCTTT
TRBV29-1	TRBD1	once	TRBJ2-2	CSVLGQGSMYGELFF	TGCAGCGTCCTTGGACAGGGGTCTATGTACGGGGAGCTGTTTTTT
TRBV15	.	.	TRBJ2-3	CATRVAQLSTDTQYF	TGTGCCACCAGGGTTGCCCAACTAAGCACAGATACGCAGTATTTT
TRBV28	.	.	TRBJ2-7	CATQAGIRATYEQYF	TGTGCCACCCAGGCGGGGATTAGGGCCACCTACGAGCAGTACTTC
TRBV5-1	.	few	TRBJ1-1	CASSLVGGGRGTEAFF	TGCGCCAGCAGCTTGGTAGGGGGGGGCCGGGGCACTGAAGCTTTCTTT
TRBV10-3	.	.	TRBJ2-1	CAISEGSPGAEQFF	TGTGCCATCAGTGAAGGTAGCCCGGGAGCTGAGCAGTTCTTC
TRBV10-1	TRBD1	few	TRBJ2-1	CASSRDRGIYNEQFF	TGCGCCAGCAGCCGGGACAGGGGGATTTACAATGAGCAGTTCTTC
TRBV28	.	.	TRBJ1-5	CASTPDPGDYNQPQHF	TGTGCCAGCACCCCCGATCCGGGAGACTACAATCAGCCCCAGCATTTT
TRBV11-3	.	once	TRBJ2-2	CASSLGGRGGELFF	TGTGCCAGCAGCTTAGGTGGCAGGGGCGGGGAGCTGTTTTTT
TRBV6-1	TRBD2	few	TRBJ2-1	CASSEVLAGGRDEQFF	TGTGCCAGCAGTGAAGTGCTAGCGGGAGGACGCGATGAGCAGTTCTTC
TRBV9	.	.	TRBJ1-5	CASSVEGGTQHF	TGTGCCAGCAGCGTAGAAGGCGGAACCCAGCATTTT
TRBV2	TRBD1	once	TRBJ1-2	CASTGTGDMDTF	TGTGCCAGTACCGGGACAGGCGACATGGACACCTTC